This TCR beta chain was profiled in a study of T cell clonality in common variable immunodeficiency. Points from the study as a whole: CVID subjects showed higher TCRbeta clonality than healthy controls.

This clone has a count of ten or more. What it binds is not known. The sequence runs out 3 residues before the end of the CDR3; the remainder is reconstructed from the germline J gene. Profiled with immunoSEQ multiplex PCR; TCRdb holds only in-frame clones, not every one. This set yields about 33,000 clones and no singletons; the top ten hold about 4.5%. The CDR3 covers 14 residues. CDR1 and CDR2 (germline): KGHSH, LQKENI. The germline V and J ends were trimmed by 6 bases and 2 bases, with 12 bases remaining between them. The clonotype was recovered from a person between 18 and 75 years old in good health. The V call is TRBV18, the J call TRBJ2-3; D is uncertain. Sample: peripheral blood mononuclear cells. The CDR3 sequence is CASSPRYDTDTQYF. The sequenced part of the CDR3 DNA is TGTGCCAGCTCCCCCCGCTACGACACAGATACG.